A selection of T cell receptor beta chains follows, all from one sample in a study of radiotherapy plus CTLA-4 blockade in lung cancer. The method was immunoSEQ multiplex PCR; TCRdb's version includes in-frame clones alone and lacks a portion of them. Of around 99,000 clones listed, around 90% are singletons. Sequenced material: peripheral blood, taken from a patient treated with radiotherapy plus ipilimumab. The receptors were sampled from a human donor with non-small cell lung cancer that progressed on radiotherapy plus ipilimumab. CDR3s include the opening cysteine and the closing phenylalanine or tryptophan. Each record gives: J gene, V gene, CDR3 protein.

TRBJ1-1,TRBV2,CASSESRLPEAFF
TRBJ1-5,TRBV6-1,CASSVGNQPQHF
TRBJ2-1,TRBV28,CASRYERRVSSYNEQFF
TRBJ1-2,TRBV4-1,CASSQTQVGGRLGGYTF
TRBJ1-4,TRBV5-1,CASSLEGRSNEKLFF
TRBJ2-7,TRBV5-1,CASSLGGTRNEQYF
TRBJ1-4,TRBV5-1,CASSLFGNEKLFF
TRBJ2-3,TRBV18,CASSRSIAGGPDTQYF
TRBJ2-7,TRBV28,CASSGLGGTGIYEQYF
TRBJ2-3,TRBV6-6,CASSLVQITQYF
TRBJ2-7,TRBV7-3,CASSLQLAGSGEQYF
TRBJ2-7,TRBV6-1,CASRGQGAKLEQYF
TRBJ2-3,TRBV30,CAWRRAGERDTQYF
TRBJ2-1,TRBV9,CASSVGGTVNEQFF
TRBJ1-5,TRBV19,CASTTARGFSNQPQHF
TRBJ2-5,TRBV20-1,CSATRETQYF
TRBJ1-5,TRBV7-2,CASSLVSGSRGNQPQHF
TRBJ1-2,TRBV5-1,CASSSQARTGGAKGYTF
TRBJ2-1,TRBV11-3,CASSPIVVSEQFF
TRBJ2-7,TRBV11-3,CASSLEQIYEQYF
TRBJ1-2,TRBV2,CASSDLGAGTYTF
TRBJ2-1,TRBV5-6,CASSPTRNEQFF
TRBJ2-1,TRBV5-1,CASRAMTDSYNEQFF
TRBJ2-2,TRBV10-2,CASSVAGPNTGELFF
TRBJ1-1,TRBV7-8,CASSSGGRNTEAFF
TRBJ1-3,TRBV27,CASREPGQGEISGNTIYF
TRBJ2-1,TRBV27,CASRPTGTGGHGQFF
TRBJ2-4,TRBV5-1,CASSLDPVLAKNIQYF